This T cell receptor beta chain is drawn from a study of beta chain features in type 1 diabetes. Whole-study results and caveats: The similarity of naive, central memory and Treg TCRB repertoires appeared greater among patients than among healthy donors. There was a moderate but significant shortening of TCRB CDR3s in all four CD4+ subsets of Type 1 diabetes patients.

With respect to this clone: Its antigen is unidentified.

Of the isolated RNA, all was reverse transcribed, and so the sequenced material was expressed TCRB transcripts. Some clones are missing from TCRdb's copy, which holds only in-frame ones; the method was immunoSEQ multiplex PCR. The sample records about 340,000 clones, around 8% being singletons. This CDR3 region has 15 residues. CDR1 is MNHNS and CDR2 is SASEGT in the germline V gene. The J segment lost 6 bases and the V segment lost 2 bases, leaving 6 bases of the junction unmatched. This chain connects TRBV6-1 to TRBJ2-3; TRBD2 matches 9 bases. Material for sequencing was central memory CD4+ T cells from blood. The clonotype was recovered from a woman between 18 and 29 years old in good health. The CDR3 nucleotides are TGTGCCAGCAGTGAACACGGGACTAGCTACGATACGCAGTATTTT. Protein sequence: CASSEHGTSYDTQYF.